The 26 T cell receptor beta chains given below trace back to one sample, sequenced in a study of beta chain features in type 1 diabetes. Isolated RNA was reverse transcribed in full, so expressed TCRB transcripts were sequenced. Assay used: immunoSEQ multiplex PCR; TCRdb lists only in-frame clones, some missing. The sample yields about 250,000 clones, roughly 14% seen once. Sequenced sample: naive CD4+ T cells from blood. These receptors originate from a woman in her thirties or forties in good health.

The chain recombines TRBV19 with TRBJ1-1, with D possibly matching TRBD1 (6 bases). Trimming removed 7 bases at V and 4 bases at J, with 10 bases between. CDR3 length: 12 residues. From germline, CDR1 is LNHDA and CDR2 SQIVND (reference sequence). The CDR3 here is CASIRGGTEAFF. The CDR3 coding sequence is TGTGCCAGTATCAGGGGCGGCACTGAAGCTTTCTTT.

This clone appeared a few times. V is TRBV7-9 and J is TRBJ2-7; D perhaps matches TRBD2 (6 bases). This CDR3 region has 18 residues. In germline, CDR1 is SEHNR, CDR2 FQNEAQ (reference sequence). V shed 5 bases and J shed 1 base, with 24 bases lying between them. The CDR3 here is CASSPSSGPGDPSYEQYF. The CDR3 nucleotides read TGTGCCAGCAGCCCATCCTCGGGGCCGGGGGACCCTTCCTACGAGCAGTACTTC.

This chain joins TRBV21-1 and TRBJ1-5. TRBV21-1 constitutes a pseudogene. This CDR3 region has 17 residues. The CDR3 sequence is CASSKGPGSGSNQPQHF. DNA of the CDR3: TGTGCCAGCAGCAAAGGCCCGGGTTCTGGTAGCAATCAGCCCCAGCATTTT.

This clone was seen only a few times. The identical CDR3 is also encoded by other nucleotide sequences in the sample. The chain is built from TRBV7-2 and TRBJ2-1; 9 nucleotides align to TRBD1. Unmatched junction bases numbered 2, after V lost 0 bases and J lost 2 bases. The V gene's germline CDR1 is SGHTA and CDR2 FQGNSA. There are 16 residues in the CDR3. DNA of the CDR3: TGTGCCAGCAGCTTAGCAGGGACAGGGACCTACAATGAGCAGTTCTTC. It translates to CASSLAGTGTYNEQFF.

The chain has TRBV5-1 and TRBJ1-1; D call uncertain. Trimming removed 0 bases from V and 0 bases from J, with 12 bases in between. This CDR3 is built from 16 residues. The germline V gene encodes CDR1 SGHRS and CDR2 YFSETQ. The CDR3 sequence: CASSLGQRTMNTEAFF. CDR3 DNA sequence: TGCGCCAGCAGCTTGGGGCAGAGAACTATGAACACTGAAGCTTTCTTT.

This CDR3 is CASSYSRGNYYEQYF. The CDR3, as DNA: TGTGCCAGCAGTTACTCGAGAGGCAATTACTACGAGCAGTACTTC. The rearrangement links TRBV6-5 to TRBJ2-7; D gene unclear. Trimming left V 0 bases short and J 3 bases short, with 12 bases between. The germline CDR1 and CDR2 sequences are MNHEY and SVGAGI. The CDR3 totals 15 residues.

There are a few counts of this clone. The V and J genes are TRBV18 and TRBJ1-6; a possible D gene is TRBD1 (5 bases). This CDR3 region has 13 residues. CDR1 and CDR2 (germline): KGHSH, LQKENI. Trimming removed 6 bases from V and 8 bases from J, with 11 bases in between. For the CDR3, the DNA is TGTGCCAGCTCTCGCGACAGCTATTCACCCCTCCACTTT. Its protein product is CASSRDSYSPLHF.

CDR3 sequence: CASSLKGSGTNREQFF. In DNA, the CDR3 is TGTGCCAGCAGCTTAAAAGGATCGGGGACAAACCGTGAGCAGTTCTTC. The V call is TRBV13, the J call TRBJ2-1; perhaps TRBD1 as D (6 bases). The CDR3 has 16 residues. The V end lost 2 bases, the J end lost 9 bases, and 20 bases lay between the germline ends. Per the germline V gene, CDR1 is PRHDT and CDR2 is FYEKMQ (reference sequence).

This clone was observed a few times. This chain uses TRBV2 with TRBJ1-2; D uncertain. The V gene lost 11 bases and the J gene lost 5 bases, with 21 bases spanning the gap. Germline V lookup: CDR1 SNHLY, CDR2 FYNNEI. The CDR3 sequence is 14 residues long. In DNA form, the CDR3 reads TGTGCCGGAGGCGAGACCCTCCTGGGATATGGCTACACCTTC. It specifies CAGGETLLGYGYTF.

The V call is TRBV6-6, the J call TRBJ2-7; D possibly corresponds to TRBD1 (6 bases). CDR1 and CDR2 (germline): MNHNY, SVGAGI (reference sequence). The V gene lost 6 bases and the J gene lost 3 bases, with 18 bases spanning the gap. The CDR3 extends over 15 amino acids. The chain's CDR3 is CASSAAGALGYEQYF. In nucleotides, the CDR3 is TGTGCCAGCAGCGCGGCAGGGGCCCTGGGCTACGAGCAGTACTTC.

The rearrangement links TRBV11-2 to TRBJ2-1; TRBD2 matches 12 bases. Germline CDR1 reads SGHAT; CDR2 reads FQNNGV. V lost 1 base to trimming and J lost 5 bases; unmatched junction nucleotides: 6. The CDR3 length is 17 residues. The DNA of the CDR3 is TGTGCCAGCAGCTTAGTCCTACTAGCGGGGGGAAACAATGAGCAGTTCTTC. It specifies CASSLVLLAGGNNEQFF.

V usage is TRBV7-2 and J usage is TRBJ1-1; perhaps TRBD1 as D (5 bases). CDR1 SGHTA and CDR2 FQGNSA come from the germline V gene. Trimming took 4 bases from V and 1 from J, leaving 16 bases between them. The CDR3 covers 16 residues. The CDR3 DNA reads TGTGCCAGCAGCTATAACACAGGAATGGGGAACACTGAAGCTTTCTTT. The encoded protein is CASSYNTGMGNTEAFF.

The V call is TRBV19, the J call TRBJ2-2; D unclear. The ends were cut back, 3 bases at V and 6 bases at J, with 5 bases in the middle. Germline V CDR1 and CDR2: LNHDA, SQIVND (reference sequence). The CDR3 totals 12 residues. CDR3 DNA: TGTGCCAGTAGTATCCGCGCCGGGGAGCTGTTTTTT. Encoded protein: CASSIRAGELFF. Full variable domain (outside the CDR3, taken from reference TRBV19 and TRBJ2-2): DGGITQSPKYLFRKEGQNVTLSCEQNLNHDAMYWYRQDPGQGLRLIYYSQIVNDFQKGDIAEGYSVSREKKESFPLTVTSAQKNPTAFYLCASSIRAGELFFGEGSRLTVL.

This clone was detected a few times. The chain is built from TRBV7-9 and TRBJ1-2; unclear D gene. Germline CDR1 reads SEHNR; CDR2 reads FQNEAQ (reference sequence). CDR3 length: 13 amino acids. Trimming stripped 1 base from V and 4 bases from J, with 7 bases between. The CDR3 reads CASSLDRTYGYTF. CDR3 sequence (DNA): TGTGCCAGCAGCTTAGACAGAACCTATGGCTACACCTTC.

The CDR3 DNA follows: TGCGCCAGCAGCGCCCGAACGGACAGGAACGAGCAGTACTTC. This sequence encodes CASSARTDRNEQYF. The chain carries TRBV5-1 and TRBJ2-7; 7 positions agree with TRBD1. This CDR3 is 14 amino acids long. Trimming cost V 4 bases and J 5 bases; bases outside gene matches: 9. Per the germline V gene, CDR1 is SGHRS and CDR2 is YFSETQ. Full variable domain (rest looked up from reference TRBV5-1 and TRBJ2-7): KAGVTQTPRYLIKTRGQQVTLSCSPISGHRSVSWYQQTPGQGLQFLFEYFSETQRNKGNFPGRFSGRQFSNSRSEMNVSTLELGDSALYLCASSARTDRNEQYFGPGTRLTVT.

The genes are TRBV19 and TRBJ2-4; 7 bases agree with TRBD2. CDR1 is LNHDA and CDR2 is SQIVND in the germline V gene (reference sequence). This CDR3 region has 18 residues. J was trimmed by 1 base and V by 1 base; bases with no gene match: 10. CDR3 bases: TGTGCCAGTAGTATAGGGGTCGCGGGGGTTAGGGCCAAAAACATTCAGTACTTC. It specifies CASSIGVAGVRAKNIQYF.

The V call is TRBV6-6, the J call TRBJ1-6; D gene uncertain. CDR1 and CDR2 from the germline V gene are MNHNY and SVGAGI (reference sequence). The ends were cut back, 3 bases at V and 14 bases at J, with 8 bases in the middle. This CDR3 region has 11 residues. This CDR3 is CASSYEEALHF. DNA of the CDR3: TGTGCCAGCAGTTATGAGGAGGCCCTCCACTTT.

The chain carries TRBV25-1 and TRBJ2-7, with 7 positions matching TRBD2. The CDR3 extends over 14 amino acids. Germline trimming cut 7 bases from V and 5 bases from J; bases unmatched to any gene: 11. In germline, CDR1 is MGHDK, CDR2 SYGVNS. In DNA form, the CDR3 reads TGTGCCAGCACCACCAGGCGGGGGACCCACGAGCAGTACTTC. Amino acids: CASTTRRGTHEQYF.

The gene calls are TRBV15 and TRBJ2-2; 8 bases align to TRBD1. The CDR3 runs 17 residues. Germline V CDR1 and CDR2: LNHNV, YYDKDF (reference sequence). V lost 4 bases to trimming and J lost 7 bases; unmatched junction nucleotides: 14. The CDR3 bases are TGTGCCACCAGCACCCCACTGGGGGCAGGGGGCAACGGGGAGCTGTTTTTT. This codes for CATSTPLGAGGNGELFF.

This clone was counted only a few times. The CDR3 spells CASSVQVNEQFF. For the CDR3, the DNA is TGTGCCAGCAGCGTACAGGTTAATGAGCAGTTCTTC. The V and J genes are TRBV7-2 and TRBJ2-1; D is perhaps TRBD1 (5 bases). Per the germline V gene, CDR1 is SGHTA and CDR2 is FQGNSA. CDR3 size: 12 residues. Deletions cut 5 bases from V and 7 bases from J, with 9 bases between.

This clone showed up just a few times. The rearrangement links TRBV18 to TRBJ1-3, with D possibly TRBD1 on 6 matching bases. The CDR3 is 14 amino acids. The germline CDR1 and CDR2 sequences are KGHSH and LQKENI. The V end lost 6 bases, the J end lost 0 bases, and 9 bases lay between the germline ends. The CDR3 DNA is TGTGCCAGCTCGGAGGACAGCTCTGGAAACACCATATATTTT. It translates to CASSEDSSGNTIYF.

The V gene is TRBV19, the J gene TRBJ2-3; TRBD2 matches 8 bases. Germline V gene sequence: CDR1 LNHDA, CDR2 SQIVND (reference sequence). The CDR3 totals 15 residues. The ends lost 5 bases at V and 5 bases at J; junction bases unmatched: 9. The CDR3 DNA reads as TGTGCCAGTAGTTTCGGGTCTAGCGGGCTAGATACGCAGTATTTT. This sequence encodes CASSFGSSGLDTQYF.

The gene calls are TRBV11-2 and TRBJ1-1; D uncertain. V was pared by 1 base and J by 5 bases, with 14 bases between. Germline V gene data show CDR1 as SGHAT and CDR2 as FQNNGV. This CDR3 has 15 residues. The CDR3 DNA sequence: TGTGCCAGCAGCTTAGGGCCCCTCGGGAGGACTGAAGCTTTCTTT. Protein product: CASSLGPLGRTEAFF.

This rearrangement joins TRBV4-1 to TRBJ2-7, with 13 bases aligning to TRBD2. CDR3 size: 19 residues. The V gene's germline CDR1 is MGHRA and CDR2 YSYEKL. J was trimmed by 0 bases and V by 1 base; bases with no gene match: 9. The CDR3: CASSQGSRTSGGFSYEQYF. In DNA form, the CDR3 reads TGCGCCAGCAGCCAAGGATCGCGGACTAGCGGGGGCTTCTCCTACGAGCAGTACTTC.

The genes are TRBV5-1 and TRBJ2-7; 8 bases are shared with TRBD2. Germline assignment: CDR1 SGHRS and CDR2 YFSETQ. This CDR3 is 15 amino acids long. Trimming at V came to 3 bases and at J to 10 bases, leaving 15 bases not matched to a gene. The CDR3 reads CASSSSSQRGNLQYF. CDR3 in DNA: TGCGCCAGCAGCTCGAGCTCCCAGCGGGGGAACCTCCAGTACTTC.

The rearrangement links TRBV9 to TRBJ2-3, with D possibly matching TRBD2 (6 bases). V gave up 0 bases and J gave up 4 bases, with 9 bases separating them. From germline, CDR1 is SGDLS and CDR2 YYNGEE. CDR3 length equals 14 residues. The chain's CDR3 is CASSVAPGADTQYF. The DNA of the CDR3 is TGTGCCAGCAGCGTAGCTCCGGGGGCAGATACGCAGTATTTT.